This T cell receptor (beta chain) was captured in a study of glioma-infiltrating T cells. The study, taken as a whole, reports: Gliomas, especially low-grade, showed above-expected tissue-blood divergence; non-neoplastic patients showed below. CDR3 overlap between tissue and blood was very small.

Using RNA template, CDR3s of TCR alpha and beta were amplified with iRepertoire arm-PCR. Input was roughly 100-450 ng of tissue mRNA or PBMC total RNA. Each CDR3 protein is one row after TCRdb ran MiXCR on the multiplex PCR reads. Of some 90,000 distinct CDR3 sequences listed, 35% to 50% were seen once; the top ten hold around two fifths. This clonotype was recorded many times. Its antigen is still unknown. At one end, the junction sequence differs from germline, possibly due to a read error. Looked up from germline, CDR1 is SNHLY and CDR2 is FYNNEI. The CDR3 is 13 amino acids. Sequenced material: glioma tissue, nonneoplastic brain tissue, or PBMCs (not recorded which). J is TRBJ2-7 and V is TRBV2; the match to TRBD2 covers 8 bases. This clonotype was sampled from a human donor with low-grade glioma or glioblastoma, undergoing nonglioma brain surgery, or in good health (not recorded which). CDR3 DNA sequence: TGTGCCAGCACGGGGGGGAGCTCCTACGAACAGTACTTC. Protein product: CASTGGSSYEQYF.